What follows are 18 T cell receptor beta chains derived from one specimen sequenced in a study of T cells in Graves' hyperthyroidism and ophthalmopathy (dated by TCRdb to between 2018 and 2021). Libraries were built with multiplex PCR. Data came from an Illumina HiSeq 2000. TCR beta CDR3 regions were amplified from RNA transcripts. The first round of RT-PCR for the TCR CDR3 was performed with the HTBI primer set and the Qiagen OneStep RT-PCR kit. TCRdb reprocessed the public reads (quality trimming at Q25 with fastp, clone calling with MiXCR) and kept in-frame beta chains. Each entry merges the rows of one CDR3 protein and shows their most common DNA and genes. The sample profile shows fewer than 350,000 distinct CDR3 sequences; around 20% of them were found once. Around half of the sample comes from the top ten. What was sequenced was blood. These receptor sequences come from a woman aged 50 to 60 with Graves' hyperthyroidism.

The chain uses TRBV20-1 and TRBJ2-1, with D hard to call. The V end lost 6 bases, the J end lost 9 bases, and 21 bases lay between the germline ends. Germline V gene data show CDR1 as DFQATT and CDR2 as SNEGSKA (reference sequence). The CDR3 loop spans 14 amino acids. The CDR3 is CSAFFSELISEQFF. The CDR3 coding sequence is TGCAGTGCCTTTTTTTCGGAATTAATTTCTGAGCAGTTCTTC.

At least ten counts were recorded for this clonotype. The chain joins TRBV6-2 or TRBV6-3 to TRBJ2-1, with 7 nucleotides matching TRBD1. The V gene's germline CDR1 is MNHEY and CDR2 SVGEGT. V shed 3 bases and J 7 bases; nucleotides not matched to a gene: 9. This CDR3 spans 15 amino acids. The CDR3 region has the DNA TGTGCCAGCAGTTATCTCGGACAGGTTATGAATGAGCAGTTCTTC. This encodes CASSYLGQVMNEQFF.

This clonotype was found once. This rearrangement joins TRBV11-1 to TRBJ2-5; 7 nucleotides agree with TRBD1. Germline assignment: CDR1 SGHAT and CDR2 FQDESV (reference sequence). The CDR3 has 14 residues. V was pared by 2 bases and J by 5 bases, with 5 bases of the junction left unmatched. CDR3 protein: CASSLQTGLETQYF. Here the CDR3 DNA reads TGTGCCAGCAGCTTACAGACAGGGTTGGAGACCCAGTACTTC.

The CDR3 here is CASSQGVWGGWPDTQYF. Here the CDR3 DNA reads TGTGCCAGCAGCCAAGGAGTCTGGGGCGGTTGGCCAGATACGCAGTATTTT. The chain joins TRBV3-1 to TRBJ2-3; maybe TRBD1 (5 bases). Germline lookup yields CDR1 LGHDT and CDR2 YNNKEL (reference sequence). V was trimmed by 1 base and J by 4 bases, leaving 18 bases between them. This CDR3 contains 17 residues.

This clonotype was detected ten times or more. The genes are TRBV29-1 and TRBJ1-1; D is perhaps TRBD1 (6 bases). The CDR3 extends over 12 amino acids. Germline values: CDR1 SQVTM, CDR2 ANQGSEA. Trimming shortened V by 7 bases and J by 1 base, and 10 bases separated the two germline ends. CDR3 DNA sequence: TGCAGCGGTGGACAGTCGAACACTGAAGCTTTCTTT. Its translation: CSGGQSNTEAFF.

This clonotype came up many times. This sequence joins TRBV29-1 and TRBJ2-5; no firm D call. The V gene lost 3 bases and the J gene lost 1 base, with 15 bases spanning the gap. This CDR3 region has 15 residues. Germline V gives CDR1 SQVTM, CDR2 ANQGSEA. The CDR3 DNA reads TGCAGCGTTGAGCCTCCGGACGGCTTCCAAGAGACCCAGTACTTC. Translation: CSVEPPDGFQETQYF.

This clonotype was counted ten times or more. The V call is TRBV6-1, the J call TRBJ2-1; 11 bases are shared with TRBD2. Per germline, CDR1 MNHNS and CDR2 SASEGT. The V gene end was trimmed by 6 bases and the J gene end by 4 bases; junction bases not matched to a gene: 11. CDR3 length: 17 residues. As DNA, the CDR3 is TGTGCCAGCAGACCCCCCGCTAGCGGGAGGAGGTACAATGAGCAGTTCTTC. As protein: CASRPPASGRRYNEQFF.

This clonotype was picked up many times. The CDR3 bases are TGTGCCAGCAGCCCACAGGGATTTTTTAGCACAGATACGCAGTATTTT. Protein product: CASSPQGFFSTDTQYF. This rearrangement joins TRBV11-2 to TRBJ2-3; TRBD1 is a possible D gene (6 bases). Germline-derived CDR1 and CDR2 are SGHAT and FQNNGV. Trimming removed 5 bases from V and 0 bases from J, with 15 bases in between. This CDR3 spans 16 amino acids.

V is TRBV19 and J is TRBJ2-1, with D perhaps TRBD1 (6 bases). The CDR3 is made up of 12 amino acids. Trimming removed 4 bases at V and 6 bases at J, with 7 bases between. CDR1 and CDR2 from the germline V gene are LNHDA and SQIVND (reference sequence). CDR3 region: CASSRDTNEQFF. CDR3 DNA sequence: TGTGCCAGTAGTAGGGACACCAATGAGCAGTTCTTC. The whole variable domain, remainder taken from reference TRBV19 and TRBJ2-1, is DGGITQSPKYLFRKEGQNVTLSCEQNLNHDAMYWYRQDPGQGLRLIYYSQIVNDFQKGDIAEGYSVSREKKESFPLTVTSAQKNPTAFYLCASSRDTNEQFFGPGTRLTVL.

V and J are TRBV7-2 and TRBJ1-3; no firm D call. Germline loops: CDR1 SGHTA, CDR2 FQGNSA. With 5 bases removed from V and 4 bases from J, the gap between germline ends came to 9 bases. The CDR3 runs to 13 residues. CDR3 bases: TGTGCCAGCAGCCCGGCGCAGGGAAACACCATATATTTT. Translated: CASSPAQGNTIYF.

This clonotype has ten or more counts. The J gene is TRBJ1-2, the V gene TRBV3-1; 10 bases align to TRBD1. Germline CDR1 reads LGHDT; CDR2 reads YNNKEL (reference sequence). The CDR3 extends over 15 amino acids. V dropped 3 bases and J dropped 4; count of bases not matched to a gene: 5. DNA of the CDR3: TGTGCCAGCAGCCACCGGGACAGGGGAATCTATGGCTACACCTTC. Amino acid sequence: CASSHRDRGIYGYTF.

This clonotype was counted many times. The CDR3 DNA is TGTGCCAGTCTAGCGGGAGGTGGATACAATGAGCAGTTCTTC. This gives the protein CASLAGGGYNEQFF. V gene TRBV28 combines with J gene TRBJ2-1; 11 nucleotides align to TRBD2. The CDR3 spans 14 residues. The V segment lost 9 bases and the J segment 4 bases; nucleotides outside the gene matches: 5. From germline, CDR1 is MDHEN and CDR2 SYDVKM. The whole variable domain, filled in from reference TRBV28 and TRBJ2-1, reads DVKVTQSSRYLVKRTGEKVFLECVQDMDHENMFWYRQDPGLGLRLIYFSYDVKMKEKGDIPEGYSVSREKKERFSLILESASTNQTSMYLCASLAGGGYNEQFFGPGTRLTVL.

This clonotype was counted only a few times. V is TRBV6-1 and J is TRBJ2-2, with a possible D match to TRBD1 (5 bases). Per the germline V gene, CDR1 is MNHNS and CDR2 is SASEGT. Trimming took 6 bases from V and 0 from J, leaving 8 bases between them. The CDR3 totals 14 residues. CDR3 nucleotide sequence: TGTGCCAGCAGGACAGCTTCGAACACCGGGGAGCTGTTTTTT. This gives the protein CASRTASNTGELFF.

This rearrangement joins TRBV6-1 to TRBJ2-7, with D possibly being TRBD1 (5 bases). This CDR3 contains 11 residues. The V gene's germline CDR1 is MNHNS and CDR2 SASEGT. The ends were cut back, 8 bases at V and 5 bases at J, with 10 bases in the middle. The CDR3 DNA reads as TGTGCCAGCGCTCAGGGCCACGAGCAGTACTTC. Translation gives CASAQGHEQYF.

The gene calls are TRBV29-1 and TRBJ2-7; no firm D call. Trimming took 5 bases from V and 0 from J, leaving 11 bases between them. Germline CDR1 reads SQVTM; CDR2 reads ANQGSEA. The CDR3 loop spans 13 amino acids. In nucleotides, the CDR3 is TGCAGCGTTACGGGTTTCGTCTCCTACGAGCAGTACTTC. It yields the protein CSVTGFVSYEQYF.

This clonotype appeared many times. This chain connects TRBV7-3 to TRBJ2-1; unclear D gene. Germline CDR1 SGHTA, CDR2 FQGTGA. V lost 1 base and J 6 bases, leaving 13 bases between the germline ends. This CDR3 region has 15 residues. The CDR3 is CASSLNQVTSNEQFF. The CDR3 nucleotides are TGTGCCAGCAGCTTAAACCAGGTTACGAGCAATGAGCAGTTCTTC.

This clonotype was seen only once. This chain links TRBV2 with TRBJ2-2; either TRBD1 or TRBD2 may supply D (5 bases each). Per the germline V gene, CDR1 is SNHLY and CDR2 is FYNNEI. The CDR3 totals 15 residues. Trimming cost V 11 bases and J 3 bases, with 19 bases left between them. The DNA for the CDR3 is TGTGCCGTCTTTGACGTCAGGGAGTACACCGGGGAGCTGTTTTTT. It yields the protein CAVFDVREYTGELFF.

This clonotype occurred many times. The CDR3 region is CASSEGGLRPNQPQHF. For the CDR3, the DNA is TGTGCCAGCAGTGAAGGAGGTTTGAGGCCCAATCAGCCCCAGCATTTT. The gene calls are TRBV2 and TRBJ1-5, with D unclear. V lost 1 base and J lost 3, with 13 bases in between. Looked up from germline, CDR1 is SNHLY and CDR2 is FYNNEI. The CDR3 runs to 16 residues.